This T cell receptor (beta chain) was sequenced in a study of shared clonotypes between healthy human individuals (dated by TCRdb to the early 2020s). For the study in its entirety: The cohort included three men and a couple of women between 18 and 49 years of age. To estimate repertoire size and how much clonotypes are shared between individuals, the study performed deep sequencing of blood TCR repertoires from about five healthy adults. Different laboratories and diverse techniques were used to prepare libraries and sequence TCR repertoires, to increase sequencing depth and limit assay-specific biases. Between about 0.94 and 10 billion PBMCs per donor were obtained by leukapheresis. Study-wide conclusions, independent of this receptor: The small number of donors limited the genetic and exposure-history diversity represented. Based on pairwise subsampling, the degree of clonotype sharing among donors was expected to be affected by sequencing depth. Sampling was limited to blood, and TCR repertoires in tissue likely differ from TCR repertoires in blood.

TCR CDR3 regions were amplified from genomic DNA by multiplex PCR using the deep immunoSEQ assay. Extracted genomic DNA from each cell subset was spread evenly across all wells of several immunoSEQ 96-well plates, with each plate serving as a replicate. Each replicate PCR for unsorted PBMC received approximately 0.3 ug genomic DNA, equal to tens of thousands of T cell genomes. Ten immunoSEQ deep assay plates were used to sequence unsorted PBMC genomic DNA. Purified libraries were quantified with a Qubit 3.0 fluorometer, sized on a Bioanalyzer 2100, and re-quantified with the KAPA Library Quantification kit. Every immunoSEQ 96-well plate was sequenced on a separate single-read 150-cycle Illumina NextSeq 550 flow cell. On the study's bioinformatics: Because the immunoSEQ output held only junctional sequences and lacked quality scores, the filtering could not match the filtering applied to full-length reads. Sequences were annotated with PyIR, a Python wrapper for IgBLAST v1.9, using IMGT germline references to assign V/J genes and CDR3. Reads with weak V/J assignments (E-value above 1e-6), missing CDR3, stop codons, out-of-frame junctions, or ambiguous translated residues were removed. A V3J clonotype was defined by an identical inferred V gene, J gene, and CDR3 amino acid sequence. Percentage overlap between repertoires was computed as shared unique clonotypes divided by the size of the smaller repertoire. Repertoire richness was assessed with RTK rarefaction, the Chao1 estimator, and Recon v2.1 estimates of unobserved clonotypes. The source is immuneACCESS, and TCRdb retained only in-frame sequences with V and J called. Part of the clones is not carried over; for the studies checked, unresolved V genes explain less than half of this, and the remainder is unexplained. V and J calls and clone size follow that table, whereas D and trimming were derived from the DNA. The sample profile shows about half a million clones; 70% to 80% of them were found once. The ten largest clonotypes hold around 13% of the sample.

The CDR3 holds 15 amino acids from the cysteine to the phenylalanine. Only the CDR3 portion is preserved as DNA: 45 bases, with reading frame beginning at the first base. V loses 1 base of germline sequence and J loses 5 bases, and the interval between the two ends is 12 bases. Taken from the germline V gene, the CDR1 and CDR2 loops are SGHRS and YFSETQ. Healthy HIV-negative adults with no recently reported acute infections or vaccinations were included as donors. All donors were Caucasian adults living in Nashville, Tennessee, USA. In the unsorted samples, approximately 82 million PBMCs were counted, and genomic DNA was extracted using the QIAamp DNA Blood Mini kit. Blood was collected by leukapheresis, and PBMCs were isolated by Ficoll-Histopaque density gradient centrifugation and then cryopreserved in liquid nitrogen vapor phase. About this clone: This clone's antigen is unknown. There are no base qualities to consult, and no much larger clone falls within one base.

The clonotype originates from a woman between 40 and 55 years old in good health. Some clones in this sample may be carry-over from other donors' samples. The sequenced sample was PBMCs. Recombination connected TRBV5-1 to TRBJ2-2, with no confident D gene call. The CDR3 here reads CASSLSLASTGELFF. DNA sequence: TGCGCCAGCAGCTTGTCACTGGCGTCTACCGGGGAGCTGTTTTTT.